The present TCR beta chain was sequenced within a study of T cell changes during pregnancy in multiple sclerosis. The V end was cut by 1 base, the J end by 3 bases, with 19 bases between. The CDR3 extends over 17 amino acids. CDR1 and CDR2 from the germline V gene are SGHNT and YYREEE (reference sequence). Concerning this clone: A read error may explain this, as a much larger clone is one base away.

Sequencing used immunoSEQ multiplex PCR; TCRdb keeps in-frame clones, though not all of them. Of about 50,000 clones listed, about 92% are singletons. The V gene is TRBV5-4, the J gene TRBJ1-1; unclear D gene. The TCR was taken from a female donor with multiple sclerosis, enrolled in a pregnancy study. The sample was CD4+ T cells from peripheral blood mononuclear cells, taken after pregnancy. CDR3 coding DNA: TGTGCCAGCAGCTTGATGTTGGTCCGGGGAAGGCACACTGAAGCTTTCTTT. This sequence encodes CASSLMLVRGRHTEAFF.